This is a list of T cell receptor beta chains from one sample in a study of blood T cell repertoires in COVID-19. Produced via immunoSEQ multiplex PCR; TCRdb's table is partial and in-frame only. The repertoire includes about 59,000 clones, less than 85% of them detected once, and 11% to 15% sits in the top ten. Sequencing used peripheral blood. The receptors shown here come from a woman between 70 and 85 years old with acute or convalescent COVID-19. The CDR3 runs from the conserved cysteine through the conserved F or W. Each record gives: clone size, D gene, V gene, J gene, CDR3 protein, CDR3 DNA. The D gene is left open where the match is weak. Expanded clones get a size class; other rows say once, few or many, or leave the size out.

.,.,TRBV5-1,TRBJ2-2,CASSVKTGNGAGELFF,TGCGCCAGCAGCGTTAAGACAGGCAACGGCGCCGGGGAGCTGTTTTTT
.,TRBD1,TRBV12-5,TRBJ2-2,CASGLELTGGTGELFF,TGTGCTAGTGGTTTGGAACTTACAGGGGGCACCGGGGAGCTGTTTTTT
.,.,TRBV27,TRBJ1-1,CASSSVRGTEAFF,TGTGCCAGCTCTTCCGTCAGGGGAACTGAAGCTTTCTTT
.,.,TRBV15,TRBJ1-3,CATSRDATQASGNTIYF,TGTGCCACCAGCAGAGATGCCACCCAGGCCTCTGGAAACACCATATATTTT
few,TRBD1,TRBV3-1/TRBV3-2,TRBJ1-1,CASSPLRGRGTTEAFF,TGTGCCAGCAGCCCCTTGAGGGGGCGAGGGACCACTGAAGCTTTCTTT
.,.,TRBV30,TRBJ2-3,CAWSVLPGHQYF,TGTGCCTGGAGTGTCCTACCGGGACATCAGTATTTT
.,TRBD2,TRBV19,TRBJ2-3,CASSVASGRTDTQYF,TGTGCCAGTAGTGTCGCTAGCGGGCGCACAGATACGCAGTATTTT
.,.,TRBV7-9,TRBJ1-1,CASSLEGATEAFF,TGTGCCAGCAGCTTAGAGGGAGCTACGGAAGCTTTCTTT
many,.,TRBV3-1/TRBV3-2,TRBJ1-6,CASSQEGSGPNSPLHF,TGTGCCAGCAGCCAAGAGGGCTCAGGCCCTAATTCACCCCTCCACTTT
many,.,TRBV29-1,TRBJ1-1,CSSLGTKNTEAFF,TGCAGCTCCCTAGGGACTAAGAACACTGAAGCTTTCTTT
few,TRBD1,TRBV29-1,TRBJ1-6,CSTRTGDNSPLHF,TGCAGCACTAGGACAGGGGACAATTCACCCCTCCACTTT
.,.,TRBV24-1,TRBJ2-1,CATSPTGSNEQFF,TGTGCCACCAGTCCGACAGGTAGCAATGAGCAGTTCTTC
.,TRBD1,TRBV2,TRBJ1-6,CASTGTGQNSPLHF,TGTGCCAGCACTGGGACAGGGCAAAATTCACCCCTCCACTTT
few,TRBD1,TRBV7-6,TRBJ1-6,CASSSGQGSNSPLHF,TGTGCCAGCAGCTCGGGACAGGGTTCTAATTCACCCCTCCACTTT
.,TRBD2,TRBV12-5,TRBJ2-5,CASGLPPAGLNVWETQYF,TGTGCTAGTGGTTTGCCCCCTGCGGGACTAAACGTTTGGGAGACCCAGTACTTC
few,.,TRBV5-8,TRBJ2-7,CASSTLGRAHEQYF,TGTGCCAGCAGCACGTTAGGCAGGGCCCACGAGCAGTACTTC
.,.,TRBV14,TRBJ1-4,CASSRQANEKLFF,TGTGCCAGCAGCCGCCAGGCTAATGAAAAACTGTTTTTT
.,TRBD1,TRBV10-3,TRBJ1-1,CAISGQGAEAFF,TGTGCCATCAGTGGACAGGGGGCAGAAGCTTTCTTT
.,TRBD2,TRBV3-1/TRBV3-2,TRBJ2-3,CASSRQTSLAGRTDTQYF,TGTGCCAGCAGCCGACAAACCTCTCTAGCGGGGCGTACAGATACGCAGTATTTT
few,.,TRBV6-5,TRBJ2-1,CASSYGSGDNEQFF,TGTGCCAGCAGTTACGGTAGCGGTGACAATGAGCAGTTCTTC
.,.,TRBV7-3,TRBJ2-3,CASSLSPGLSTDTQYF,TGTGCCAGCAGCTTATCCCCGGGGTTGAGCACAGATACGCAGTATTTT
.,.,TRBV3-1/TRBV3-2,TRBJ1-1,CASSQDFGQGTNTEAFF,TGTGCCAGCAGCCAAGATTTTGGCCAGGGGACGAACACTGAAGCTTTCTTT
.,TRBD1,TRBV5-5,TRBJ1-2,CASSSEDRALTVYTF,TGTGCCAGCAGCTCGGAGGACAGGGCCCTGACGGTCTACACCTTC
once,TRBD1,TRBV10-3,TRBJ1-1,CAISESTDREAFF,TGTGCCATCAGTGAGTCCACGGACAGGGAAGCTTTCTTT
.,TRBD1,TRBV6-1,TRBJ1-3,CASSVRQGASGNTIYF,TGTGCCAGCAGTGTTAGACAGGGGGCAAGTGGAAACACCATATATTTT
.,.,TRBV4-1,TRBJ1-5,CASSQGRRQQPQHF,TGCGCCAGCAGCCAAGGTCGAAGACAGCAGCCCCAGCATTTT
few,.,TRBV18,TRBJ1-1,CASSPMASRTEAFF,TGTGCCAGCTCACCAATGGCCAGTCGTACTGAAGCTTTCTTT